One TCR beta chain is described in this entry. Its specific antigen is unknown. No base qualities exist here, and no much larger clone lies one base off it. The data were taken from a study of patients and donors after allogeneic stem cell transplantation (dated by TCRdb to 2018 to 2020). The method behind the library was RT-PCR. The instrument given in TCRdb is NextSeq 550. TCRdb reran the public reads through fastp at Q25 and MiXCR, keeping productive beta chains. Every distinct CDR3 protein forms one entry, paired with its most common genes and DNA. Present in this sample are about a million distinct CDR3 sequences, more than 15% of which were seen just once. The ten top clones hold roughly 6.4% of the sample. The TCR was taken from a human donor who was either an allogeneic HSCT recipient or a stem cell or donor lymphocyte infusion donor (not recorded which). It is not recorded whose cells these are; they may come from a transplant donor. Sequencing input: blood, either unsorted or a sorted T cell fraction (not recorded which).

CDR3 sequence: CSASHRDSWYSSTDTQYF. Read as DNA, the sequence is TGCAGTGCTAGTCATAGGGACTCTTGGTATTCTAGCACAGATACGCAGTATTTT. The chain employs TRBV20-1 and TRBJ2-3; the D gene is perhaps TRBD2, from 6 matching bases. Looking up the germline V gene (reference sequence) yields CDR1 DFQATT and CDR2 SNEGSKA. From the cysteine up to the phenylalanine, the CDR3 has a length of 18 residues. Only the CDR3 DNA stays, 54 bases, in frame from base 1. Cut back by 3 bases and 0 bases, the V and J ends lie 22 bases apart.